The rows below give T cell receptor beta chains drawn from one sample of a study of T cells in Graves' hyperthyroidism and ophthalmopathy. One entry per CDR3 protein, called by TCRdb with MiXCR from the multiplex PCR reads. The sample gives about 180,000 distinct CDR3 sequences, less than 10% of which show up once; around 20% is in the top ten. The sequencing input was blood. The receptors shown here come from a woman between 18 and 30 years old with Graves' hyperthyroidism that later progressed to Graves' ophthalmopathy. Both conserved end residues are part of each CDR3. D genes are given only for firm matches. Clone size is stated in some rows and not others, as once, few, many or a class when expanded.

D	V	length	size	J	CDR3	DNA
-	TRBV29-1	14	many	TRBJ1-4	CSVERNGHNEKLFF	TGCAGCGTTGAACGTAACGGACATAATGAAAAACTGTTTTTT
-	TRBV20-1	12	-	TRBJ2-7	CSAGGGGGEQYF	TGCAGCGCCGGAGGAGGGGGTGGCGAGCAGTACTTC
-	TRBV20-1	14	-	TRBJ1-2	CSAKDPVFNYGYTF	TGCAGTGCTAAGGACCCGGTTTTCAACTATGGCTACACCTTC
-	TRBV7-3	11	many	TRBJ1-2	CASSHPEGYTF	TGTGCCAGCAGCCATCCTGAGGGCTACACCTTC
-	TRBV2	11	many	TRBJ2-2	CASSWSKGLFF	TGTGCCAGCAGTTGGTCTAAGGGACTGTTTTTT
-	TRBV2	14	many	TRBJ2-5	CASSYRTVKETQYF	TGTGCCAGCAGCTACAGGACAGTAAAAGAGACCCAGTACTTC
-	TRBV20-1	11	many	TRBJ2-5	CSARELETQYF	TGCAGTGCTAGAGAGTTAGAGACCCAGTACTTC
-	TRBV7-9	15	many	TRBJ1-2	CASSLGLGAGYGYTF	TGTGCCAGCAGCTTGGGCCTAGGGGCAGGCTATGGCTACACCTTC
TRBD1	TRBV7-6	14	-	TRBJ2-3	CASSRGQGQDTQYF	TGTGCCAGCAGCCGAGGACAGGGGCAAGATACGCAGTATTTT
-	TRBV7-2	15	many	TRBJ1-1	CASSIATGQGFPAFF	TGTGCCAGCAGCATCGCAACTGGGCAGGGGTTTCCAGCTTTCTTT
-	TRBV9	15	many	TRBJ1-1	CASSEPMDGPTEAFF	TGTGCCAGCAGCGAGCCGATGGACGGTCCGACTGAAGCTTTCTTT
-	TRBV5-1	14	-	TRBJ2-7	CASSANPTGDEQYF	TGCGCCAGCAGCGCCAACCCGACGGGAGACGAGCAGTACTTC
TRBD2	TRBV14	13	-	TRBJ2-7	CASGTSGYYEQYF	TGTGCCAGTGGGACTAGCGGATACTACGAGCAGTACTTC
-	TRBV5-1	15	-	TRBJ1-4	CASSLGRGGSAKLFF	TGCGCCAGCAGCTTGGGCAGGGGTGGCAGCGCAAAACTGTTTTTT
TRBD2	TRBV3-1	15	many	TRBJ2-7	CASSLSGTSGSEQYF	TGTGCCAGCAGCCTAAGTGGGACTAGCGGGAGCGAGCAGTACTTC
-	TRBV30	14	many	TRBJ2-7	CAVSSGQSSYEQYF	TGTGCCGTATCCAGCGGGCAAAGCTCCTACGAGCAGTACTTC
-	TRBV9	15	-	TRBJ2-7	CASSRNVGATYEQYF	TGTGCCAGCAGCCGAAACGTAGGAGCTACCTACGAGCAGTACTTC
-	TRBV4-2	15	few	TRBJ2-2	CASSQEGRRTGELFF	TGTGCCAGCAGCCAAGAGGGGCGGCGCACCGGGGAGCTGTTTTTT
-	TRBV6-4	15	-	TRBJ1-2	CASSYPTGYLDGYTF	TGTGCCAGCAGTTACCCGACCGGCTATTTAGATGGCTACACCTTC
TRBD2	TRBV7-2	17	many	TRBJ2-5	CASSLGRGRAGVETQYF	TGTGCCAGCAGCTTAGGGCGCGGGAGGGCCGGTGTGGAGACCCAGTACTTC
-	TRBV11-3	13	many	TRBJ2-2	CASSLDVIGELFF	TGTGCCAGCAGCTTGGACGTCATTGGGGAGCTGTTTTTT
-	TRBV20-1	11	few	TRBJ2-2	CSVPNIGELFF	TGCAGTGTTCCAAACATCGGGGAGCTGTTTTTT
TRBD2	TRBV19	16	many	TRBJ2-1	CASTSSRLAGVNEQFF	TGTGCCAGTACCTCCTCGAGACTAGCGGGCGTCAATGAGCAGTTCTTC
-	TRBV11-2	16	few	TRBJ1-2	CASSLDWGGRIYGYTF	TGTGCCAGCAGCTTAGATTGGGGGGGGCGAATCTATGGCTACACCTTC
TRBD2	TRBV7-3	17	few	TRBJ2-2	CASSSGSGGRVSGELFF	TGTGCCAGCAGCTCGGGGAGCGGGGGGCGTGTTTCCGGGGAGCTGTTTTTT
TRBD2	TRBV28	18	many	TRBJ2-1	CASSPFRRAGGRYNEQFF	TGTGCCAGCAGTCCCTTTAGAAGAGCGGGAGGAAGATACAATGAGCAGTTCTTC
TRBD1	TRBV24-1	13	many	TRBJ2-5	CATSSGGQETQYF	TGTGCCACCAGTTCAGGGGGCCAAGAGACCCAGTACTTC
-	TRBV4-1	16	many	TRBJ1-1	CASSQAYGYGNTEAFF	TGCGCCAGCAGCCAAGCCTATGGGTATGGGAACACTGAAGCTTTCTTT
-	TRBV5-5	15	many	TRBJ2-3	CASSLRFRSTDTQYF	TGTGCCAGCAGCTTGAGGTTTCGGTCCACAGATACGCAGTATTTT
-	TRBV6-5	12	many	TRBJ2-1	CASSYSPNEQFF	TGTGCCAGCAGTTACTCGCCCAATGAGCAGTTCTTC
-	TRBV25-1	15	many	TRBJ2-4	CASSEGGVAKNIQYF	TGTGCCAGCAGTGAAGGCGGGGTAGCCAAAAACATTCAGTACTTC
-	TRBV5-5	13	few	TRBJ2-7	CASSSYSDYEQYF	TGTGCCAGCAGCTCCTACAGCGATTACGAGCAGTACTTC
-	TRBV30	11	many	TRBJ1-2	CAWNRVSGYTF	TGTGCCTGGAACCGGGTCTCAGGCTACACCTTC
-	TRBV12-3/TRBV12-4	16	many	TRBJ1-5	CASSTTDGGTYQPQHF	TGTGCCAGCAGTACCACCGACGGAGGAACCTATCAGCCCCAGCATTTT
-	TRBV7-9	16	many	TRBJ1-2	CASSLSGQGPSEGYTF	TGTGCCAGCAGCTTATCCGGGCAGGGCCCATCCGAGGGCTACACCTTC
-	TRBV6-1	13	many	TRBJ2-7	CASSEQGPYEQYF	TGTGCCAGCAGTGAACAGGGACCCTACGAGCAGTACTTC
TRBD1	TRBV30	13	many	TRBJ2-1	CAGDRDSYNEQFF	TGTGCCGGGGACCGGGACAGCTACAATGAGCAGTTCTTC
-	TRBV6-1	15	few	TRBJ2-1	CASSPWAGNNNEQFF	TGTGCCAGCAGTCCCTGGGCGGGGAATAACAATGAGCAGTTCTTC
-	TRBV30	12	many	TRBJ2-3	CAWSVLGDTQYF	TGTGCCTGGAGTGTACTGGGAGATACGCAGTATTTT
-	TRBV6-1	15	-	TRBJ2-1	CASSEEGGTYNEQFF	TGTGCCAGCAGTGAAGAGGGAGGAACCTACAATGAGCAGTTCTTC